A selection of T cell receptor beta chains follows, all from one sample in a study of technical replicates of blood from several donors. Sequencing used immunoSEQ multiplex PCR; TCRdb keeps in-frame clones, though not all of them. The table shows about 63,000 clones, with more than 85% occurring only once. The sequencing sample was made of PBMCs. These receptors were collected from a human donor in good health. Some clones in this sample may be carry-over from other donors' samples. The CDR3 runs from the conserved cysteine through the conserved F or W. Fields, in order: V gene, clone size, D gene, J gene, CDR3 protein, CDR3 DNA. A D gene is named only where the DNA matches it firmly. Some rows mark clone size as missing; the rest say once, few, many or name a class of expanded clone.

TRBV2	NA	NA	TRBJ2-1	CASSAQARNEQFF	TGTGCCAGCAGTGCACAAGCTAGAAATGAGCAGTTCTTC
TRBV28	NA	NA	TRBJ2-3	CASTERGYGSPDTQYF	TGTGCCAGCACCGAAAGGGGCTACGGCTCCCCAGATACGCAGTATTTT
TRBV7-9	NA	NA	TRBJ1-2	CASSLTGISGYTF	TGTGCCAGCAGCTTAACAGGGATCTCTGGCTACACCTTC
TRBV2	few	TRBD1	TRBJ1-2	CASSATGGARGYTF	TGTGCCAGCAGTGCGACAGGGGGCGCGAGGGGCTACACCTTC
TRBV29-1	NA	TRBD2	TRBJ2-3	CSVGRLAGATTQYF	TGCAGCGTTGGTCGACTAGCGGGAGCAACTACGCAGTATTTT
TRBV7-9	NA	NA	TRBJ1-5	CASSYLQGFEGSNQPQHF	TGTGCCAGCAGCTATCTCCAGGGGTTTGAGGGTAGCAATCAGCCCCAGCATTTT
TRBV7-2	few	TRBD1	TRBJ2-7	CASSWRGGSRIHEQYF	TGTGCCAGCAGCTGGAGAGGGGGCAGCCGGATTCACGAGCAGTACTTC
TRBV4-1	NA	NA	TRBJ1-3	CASSQQEGYTIYF	TGCGCCAGCAGCCAACAAGAGGGTTACACCATATATTTT
TRBV19	few	TRBD2	TRBJ2-1	CASSTRTSGDQFF	TGTGCCAGTAGTACCCGGACTAGCGGGGACCAGTTCTTC
TRBV4-3	NA	NA	TRBJ2-3	CASSQSLTDTQYF	TGCGCCAGCAGCCAGTCACTGACAGATACGCAGTATTTT
TRBV2	NA	TRBD1	TRBJ1-5	CASRQSRQGRDQPQHF	TGTGCCAGCAGGCAGAGTAGACAGGGTCGAGATCAGCCCCAGCATTTT
TRBV7-9	NA	TRBD2	TRBJ2-1	CASSLKWRLAGVEDEQFF	TGTGCCAGCAGCTTAAAGTGGAGGCTAGCGGGAGTAGAGGATGAGCAGTTCTTC
TRBV7-9	few	TRBD1	TRBJ1-4	CASSLANRQGHEKLFF	TGTGCCAGCAGCTTAGCCAATAGACAGGGCCATGAAAAACTGTTTTTT
TRBV11-2	NA	TRBD1	TRBJ1-5	CASSTGVSNQPQHF	TGTGCCAGCAGCACAGGGGTGAGCAATCAGCCCCAGCATTTT
TRBV7-2	once	TRBD2	TRBJ2-7	CASSLWAGGPYEQYF	TGTGCCAGCAGCTTATGGGCGGGGGGGCCTTACGAGCAGTACTTC
TRBV5-1	NA	TRBD1	TRBJ2-7	CASSPGDRQGRYEQYF	TGCGCCAGCAGCCCGGGGGATAGACAGGGGCGCTACGAGCAGTACTTC
TRBV11-3	NA	NA	TRBJ2-2	CASSWGDPTGELFF	TGTGCCAGCAGTTGGGGCGACCCCACCGGGGAGCTGTTTTTT
TRBV30	NA	NA	TRBJ2-3	CAWRGDSRAHTQYF	TGTGCCTGGAGGGGGGACTCCCGAGCCCATACGCAGTATTTT
TRBV18	NA	TRBD2	TRBJ2-2	CASSPQNGRAGGELFF	TGTGCCAGCTCACCACAGAACGGGAGGGCCGGCGGGGAGCTGTTTTTT
TRBV28	NA	TRBD1	TRBJ2-5	CASSSRDRGQETQYF	TGTGCCAGCAGTTCGCGGGACAGGGGACAAGAGACCCAGTACTTC
TRBV4-3	NA	NA	TRBJ2-3	CASSQGSSGPADTQYF	TGCGCCAGCAGCCAAGGTTCGTCAGGCCCCGCAGATACGCAGTATTTT
TRBV7-8	NA	TRBD1	TRBJ1-2	CASSLEGTGGPYGYTF	TGTGCCAGCAGCTTAGAAGGGACAGGGGGCCCTTATGGCTACACCTTC
TRBV25-1	NA	NA	TRBJ1-6	CASPLMTEWGSPLHF	TGTGCCAGCCCTCTAATGACAGAGTGGGGTTCACCCCTCCACTTT
TRBV30	NA	TRBD2	TRBJ2-7	CAWSVGRVYEQYF	TGTGCCTGGAGTGTTGGGAGGGTCTACGAGCAGTACTTC
TRBV2	NA	TRBD1	TRBJ1-2	CASRVGTDYGYTF	TGTGCCAGCAGGGTAGGGACAGACTATGGCTACACCTTC
TRBV4-3	NA	NA	TRBJ1-4	CASRYRATTNEKLFF	TGCGCCAGCAGGTACAGGGCCACAACTAATGAAAAACTGTTTTTT
TRBV5-5	once	NA	TRBJ2-7	CASSSTVSSYEQYF	TGTGCCAGCAGCTCGACAGTGAGCTCCTACGAGCAGTACTTC
TRBV5-4	NA	NA	TRBJ1-1	CASSLGGGVLTEAFF	TGTGCCAGCAGCTTGGGGGGCGGGGTCCTCACTGAAGCTTTCTTT
TRBV4-2	NA	TRBD1	TRBJ2-7	CASSQEAGTASYEQYF	TGTGCCAGCAGCCAAGAGGCCGGGACAGCCTCCTACGAGCAGTACTTC
TRBV6-4	NA	TRBD2	TRBJ2-7	CASSERTSGIYEQYF	TGTGCCAGCAGTGAGAGGACTAGCGGGATATACGAGCAGTACTTC